The source of this T cell receptor beta chain is a study of post-analysis software for immune sequencing data. Whole-study context: The study covered relapsing-remitting, secondary progressive and progressive-relapsing courses of multiple sclerosis.

Study findings and constraints: When compared against controls, multiple sclerosis patients showed significantly lower normalized Chao1 diversity. Strong co-clustering by F measure was seen for same-batch samples.

Prepared TCR beta cDNA libraries contained unique molecular identifiers. TCRdb ran MiXCR on the PCR reads and lists one entry per CDR3 protein. The data contain hundreds of thousands of distinct CDR3 sequences, 30% of them singletons. On this clonotype: Antigen unknown.

The sample was blood. The receptor was derived from a girl aged 10-17 years with multiple sclerosis.

The CDR3 region has the DNA TGTGCCAGCTTAGGGGTTGAGGAGGTCAATGAGCAGTTCTTC. This sequence encodes CASLGVEEVNEQFF. The chain couples TRBV5-6 to TRBJ2-1; D possibly matches TRBD1 or TRBD2 (5 bases each). This CDR3 spans 14 amino acids. From germline, CDR1 is SGHDT and CDR2 YYEEEE. Trimming removed 7 bases from V and 6 bases from J, with 17 bases in between.